This T cell receptor beta chain was sequenced for a study of blood T cell repertoires in COVID-19 (dated by TCRdb to between 2020 and 2021). About the full investigation: The collaborator samples originated in the United States, Italy and Spain and spanned the acute and convalescent phases of COVID-19. The samples were drawn from the first 160 participants of the ongoing ImmuneRACE study and from 1,254 subjects provided by 6 global collaborators. The repertoires were released in a freely available public database meant as a resource for research on the immune response to SARS-CoV-2. The material from the prospective study consisted of cDNA or gDNA derived from T cells, B-cell-depleted T cells, or PBMCs. Where HLA class I and class II types were available, the types were taken from metadata supplied by the sample provider, not from assay-based typing. Deeply sampled blood TCRbeta repertoires from subjects exposed to, actively infected with, or recovered from COVID-19 were included in the dataset. Nearly every sample came with metadata listing a de-identified subject ID, COVID-19 status, age in years and sex.

TCRbeta CDR3 regions were amplified from genomic DNA using the immunoSEQ Assay, a bias-controlled multiplex PCR. On the authors' methods: Within the assay, amplification of reference gene primers was used to estimate how many nucleated cells each sample contained. Sequence reads were collapsed and filtered to measure the absolute abundance of every unique TCRbeta CDR3 rearrangement. Productive Simpson clonality was computed per sample as the square root of Simpson's diversity index over productive rearrangements. TCRdb limited this immuneACCESS table to in-frame rearrangements with V and J called. A share of clones is missing; checked studies link under half to unresolved V genes, and the rest is unexplained. That table is the source of V, J and clone size, and D and trimming were worked out from the DNA. The sample records 150,000 to 190,000 clones, about 79% of which are singletons. The top ten hold about 8.9% of the sample.

Comment on this clone: There is no known antigen for this receptor. One base away there is no much larger clone; base qualities are not given.

Collaborating institutions collected whole blood in K2EDTA tubes following their own protocols. For TCRbeta analysis, collaborators shipped samples as frozen whole blood, isolated PBMCs, or DNA extracted from either of those sample types. The research as a whole found: How much clinical and demographic metadata was included differed by source and by participant, and the metadata was provided uncurated.

The CDR3 runs 18 residues from the cysteine to the phenylalanine. Left in the record is the CDR3 DNA by itself, 54 bases read in frame from the first base. Via the germline V gene (reference sequence), CDR1 is LNHDA and CDR2 SQIVND. Clipping removes 0 bases from V and 4 bases from J, with 9 as the unmatched junction base count. Here the chain combines TRBV19 and TRBJ2-5; TRBD2 fits 12 bases in the junction. Specimen: peripheral blood. This TCR derives from a woman aged 45-59 years with acute or convalescent COVID-19. The CDR3 corresponds to CASSIDLPSGGAPETQYF. In nucleotide form, the sequence is TGTGCCAGTAGTATAGATCTTCCTAGCGGGGGGGCCCCAGAGACCCAGTACTTC.